Reported below is one T cell receptor (beta chain). What it recognizes is unknown. The use of a sample-barcoded 5' primer and a J-beta primer mix characterized a second PCR of about 7 to 12 cycles. TCRdb ran MiXCR on the 5' RACE reads and lists one entry per CDR3 protein. The repertoire has 650,000 to 1,000,000 distinct CDR3 sequences, roughly 40% of them found once; the top ten carry over 10%. No fewer than 6 million PBMCs went into each sample. CDR3 size: 14 residues. Trimming took 5 bases from V and 5 from J, leaving 15 bases between them. CDR1 and CDR2 (germline): SGHTA, FQGNSA. This record belongs to a study of blood T cells in healthy people across ages. Study-level points and caveats: Investigators viewed diversity estimates from one million T cells as underestimates, the study reported. The unsorted PBMCs prevented any conclusive comparison of naive versus antigen-experienced cells.

The rearrangement uses TRBV7-2 and TRBJ1-2; a weak D match, TRBD1 (6 bases). This clonotype was obtained from a man younger than 35 in good health. The sequenced sample was blood. This chain's CDR3 is CASSPNRDGYGYTF. The CDR3 nucleotides read TGTGCCAGCAGCCCCAACAGGGACGGGTATGGCTACACCTTC.